Listed below are T cell receptor beta chains from one sample, sequenced in a study of tumor-infiltrating lymphocytes in primary liver carcinoma. TCRdb reprocessed the multiplex PCR reads with MiXCR, giving one entry per CDR3 protein. Of about 70,000 distinct CDR3 sequences detected, about 70% appear once; the ten largest clones hold roughly a quarter. Sequencing was done on a sample of liver tumor tissue from sampling region 4. The receptor source for this set is a man aged 35-49 years with primary liver carcinoma and hepatitis B virus infection. Both conserved end residues are part of each CDR3. D genes are given only for firm matches.

v_call,d_call,j_call,cdr3_aa
TRBV29-1,.,TRBJ2-3,CSGLLPGVVDTQYF
TRBV12-3/TRBV12-4,TRBD1,TRBJ2-2,CAIRSTGANAGELFF
TRBV12-5,TRBD1,TRBJ1-1,CAGGLGQGEAFF
TRBV30,TRBD2,TRBJ2-3,CAFRLAGWGDTQYF
TRBV4-1,TRBD1,TRBJ1-2,CTSNQITGANYGYTF
TRBV5-5,TRBD2,TRBJ2-1,CAGSLTSGSEPPYNEQFF
TRBV4-2,TRBD2,TRBJ2-7,CATTGLAGVYKFYKQYF
TRBV7-9,.,TRBJ2-5,CASILSGETQYF
TRBV29-1,.,TRBJ1-2,CSVGRVHGYTF
TRBV12-3/TRBV12-4,TRBD1,TRBJ2-7,CASSSYVGQSSYEQYF
TRBV7-3,TRBD2,TRBJ2-2,CASSSGLEGAGELFF
TRBV6-5,.,TRBJ2-7,CAISFSIGLSSYEQYF
TRBV13,.,TRBJ2-1,CASSLINEQFF
TRBV29-1,TRBD2,TRBJ2-6,CSVYGGSPSGANVLTF
TRBV12-3/TRBV12-4,TRBD2,TRBJ2-3,CVSQLAGRRTDTQYF
TRBV5-1,TRBD1,TRBJ2-7,CASSSGRDRLNYEQCF
TRBV7-3,TRBD2,TRBJ2-3,CASSSAGGNTQYF
TRBV10-3,TRBD1,TRBJ1-1,CATRDRLNTEASF
TRBV11-3,.,TRBJ2-1,CAISLGLSNELFF
TRBV12-3/TRBV12-4,TRBD1,TRBJ1-1,CASSKGDSLNTEAFF
TRBV20-1,.,TRBJ1-2,CSAPRRGGRSDNYGYTF
TRBV6-1,.,TRBJ2-7,CASSPGYAGPGPREQYF
TRBV5-5,TRBD1,TRBJ1-2,CNGSWGQGDVFGYTF
TRBV15,.,TRBJ2-1,CAISRDSDGEQFF
TRBV14,.,TRBJ1-6,CASRQGTRPLHF
TRBV5-6,TRBD2,TRBJ2-1,CASSGRLASFFNELLF
TRBV11-2,.,TRBJ1-2,CASSSSVGGTYGYTF
TRBV7-3,.,TRBJ2-3,CASSRGDLSTDTQYF
TRBV4-1,.,TRBJ2-7,CASSQGVISSYEQYF
TRBV6-2/TRBV6-3,.,TRBJ2-3,CASSYLRRNTDTQYF
TRBV7-8,.,TRBJ2-5,CASSPRGLETQYF
TRBV11-2,.,TRBJ2-5,CAIRSRDSVHQEAQYF
TRBV6-1,.,TRBJ1-4,CASSARQTLEKLFF
TRBV28,TRBD2,TRBJ2-1,CASSFPGLAGNEQFF
TRBV6-6,TRBD2,TRBJ2-7,CASSYSSLAGAYKQYF